These 7 T cell receptor beta chains came from one sample sequenced in a study of blood T cell repertoires in COVID-19. Repertoires were generated with immunoSEQ multiplex PCR, while TCRdb's copy carries only in-frame clones and drops some. This table holds about 180,000 clones, over 70% found once. Sequencing was carried out using PBMCs or T cells enriched from blood (not recorded which). The receptor set was obtained from a man in his 60s who had been exposed to COVID-19.

This clone appeared once. The rearrangement uses TRBV2 and TRBJ1-6, with a possible D match to TRBD1 (5 bases). Germline-derived CDR1 and CDR2 are SNHLY and FYNNEI. Trimming left V 4 bases short and J 3 bases short, with 10 bases between. The CDR3 is 15 residues long. CDR3 loop: CASSGGGDYNSPLHF. In DNA form, the CDR3 reads TGTGCCAGCAGTGGGGGAGGGGACTATAATTCACCCCTCCACTTT.

This rearrangement joins TRBV27 to TRBJ2-4; TRBD2 is a possible D gene (6 bases). Germline CDR1 is MNHEY and CDR2 is SMNVEV (reference sequence). The ends were cut back, 3 bases at V and 2 bases at J, with 17 bases in the middle. This CDR3 has 17 amino acids. CDR3 region: CASSFRDAGTSKNIQYF. CDR3 DNA sequence: TGTGCCAGCAGTTTTAGGGATGCGGGGACCTCCAAAAACATTCAGTACTTC.

The chain carries TRBV30 and TRBJ2-7, with 9 bases lining up with TRBD2. V dropped 1 base and J dropped 9; count of bases not matched to a gene: 16. Germline CDR1 GTSNPN, CDR2 SVGIG (reference sequence). This CDR3 is built from 16 residues. The CDR3: CAWSGTRTSASGGQYF. DNA of the CDR3: TGTGCCTGGAGTGGGACCCGGACTAGCGCGAGTGGAGGGCAGTACTTC.

The chain combines TRBV11-2 with TRBJ1-1; no clear D. This CDR3 is built from 17 residues. The germline gives CDR1 SGHAT, CDR2 FQNNGV. The germline V and J ends were trimmed by 5 bases and 1 base, with 20 bases remaining between them. In DNA form, the CDR3 reads TGTGCCAGCAGCCCCCTGCCCTCGGTAAGGAGGAACACTGAAGCTTTCTTT. Its protein product is CASSPLPSVRRNTEAFF. The whole variable domain, filled in from reference TRBV11-2 and TRBJ1-1, reads EAGVAQSPRYKIIEKRQSVAFWCNPISGHATLYWYQQILGQGPKLLIQFQNNGVVDDSQLPKDRFSAERLKGVDSTLKIQPAKLEDSAVYLCASSPLPSVRRNTEAFFGQGTRLTVV.

This chain uses TRBV2 with TRBJ2-3, with a tentative D call TRBD1 (6 bases). V lost 6 bases, J lost 1 base, and 8 bases lay in between. This CDR3 is 13 amino acids long. The germline V gene has CDR1 SNHLY and CDR2 FYNNEI. The CDR3 bases are TGTGCCAGCAGGGGGGCCGGCACAGATACGCAGTATTTT. It codes for CASRGAGTDTQYF.

This clone has just a few counts. Other DNA sequences in this sample translate to the same CDR3. CDR3 bases: TGTGCCAGCAGTTTAAGGGGGATCTATGGCTACACCTTC. This encodes CASSLRGIYGYTF. This chain joins TRBV12-3 or TRBV12-4 and TRBJ1-2, with a tentative D call TRBD1 (6 bases). The CDR3 sequence is 13 residues long. V was pared by 2 bases and J by 4 bases, with 8 bases between.

In this sample, this clone turned up once. V gene TRBV6-2 or TRBV6-3 combines with J gene TRBJ2-3; D is perhaps TRBD2 (5 bases). The CDR3 extends over 15 amino acids. Germline lookup yields CDR1 MNHEY and CDR2 SVGEGT. V was clipped by 0 bases and J by 4 bases, with 11 bases between them. The CDR3 DNA follows: TGTGCCAGCAGTTACTCAGGGAGTGGGGCAGATACGCAGTATTTT. As protein: CASSYSGSGADTQYF.